The 13 T cell receptor beta chains below come from one sample, sequenced in a study of blood T cell repertoires in COVID-19. Sequencing used immunoSEQ multiplex PCR; TCRdb keeps in-frame clones, though not all of them. The sample contains 150,000 to 200,000 clones, approximately 85% of which appear only once. Sequenced input: peripheral blood. These TCRs come from an elderly man with COVID-19, enrolled during active disease.

The gene calls are TRBV3-1 (or the pseudogene TRBV3-2) and TRBJ1-1; 7 positions agree with TRBD1. V lost 3 bases, J lost 4 bases, and 5 bases stayed unmatched. This CDR3 spans 14 amino acids. The germline gives CDR1 LGHDT, CDR2 YNNKEL (reference sequence). CDR3 residues: CASSQQTGRTEAFF. For the CDR3, the DNA is TGTGCCAGCAGCCAGCAGACAGGGCGCACTGAAGCTTTCTTT.

A single count supports this clone. This chain joins TRBV19 and TRBJ1-2; D is perhaps TRBD1 (6 bases). The CDR3 length is 16 residues. Germline loops: CDR1 LNHDA, CDR2 SQIVND (reference sequence). The V and J ends lost 6 bases and 5 bases respectively, with 22 bases between them. CDR3 coding DNA: TGTGCCAGTAGCTTGAGGGGCAGGGGCATGGCTTATGGCTACACCTTC. Its protein product is CASSLRGRGMAYGYTF.

This clone was detected only once. This chain uses TRBV5-1 with TRBJ2-5; 12 nucleotides match TRBD2. This CDR3 region has 17 residues. CDR1 SGHRS and CDR2 YFSETQ come from the germline V gene. The trim removed 2 bases at V and 5 bases at J, leaving 10 bases unmatched. CDR3 protein: CASSFRLTSGSEETQYF. The DNA for the CDR3 is TGCGCCAGCAGCTTCAGGCTGACTAGCGGGAGCGAGGAGACCCAGTACTTC.

J is TRBJ1-4 and V is TRBV9, with 9 bases identical to TRBD1. CDR1 is SGDLS, CDR2 YYNGEE, per germline. After removal of 1 base from V and 2 bases from J, the junction contained 6 bases not matched to a gene. This CDR3 is 17 amino acids long. This CDR3 reads CASSVSGQGFTNEKLFF. DNA of the CDR3: TGTGCCAGCAGCGTATCTGGACAGGGGTTCACTAATGAAAAACTGTTTTTT.

This clone was picked up a small number of times. The chain carries TRBV9 and TRBJ2-1; 8 nucleotides agree with TRBD2. Germline CDR1 reads SGDLS; CDR2 reads YYNGEE. The CDR3 length is 15 residues. After removal of 6 bases from V and 6 bases from J, the junction contained 11 bases not matched to a gene. Here the CDR3 reads CASTPYRGGPNEQFF. CDR3 nucleotide sequence: TGTGCCAGCACCCCCTACCGGGGGGGACCCAATGAGCAGTTCTTC.

The rearrangement joins TRBV5-1 to TRBJ2-1; D possibly corresponds to TRBD1 (5 bases). This CDR3 has 13 amino acids. Germline CDR1 and CDR2: SGHRS and YFSETQ. Trimming cost V 1 base and J 6 bases, with 8 bases left between them. The CDR3 coding sequence is TGCGCCAGCAGCTTGTCCCAGGGCAATGAGCAGTTCTTC. It translates to CASSLSQGNEQFF.

The genes are TRBV24-1 and TRBJ1-5, with 9 bases lining up with TRBD1. The CDR3 runs 22 residues. Germline trimming cut 4 bases from V and 4 bases from J; bases unmatched to any gene: 25. Germline V lookup: CDR1 KGHDR, CDR2 SFDVKD. CDR3 amino acids: CATSDQGLGGQGINLWNQPQHF. The CDR3 nucleotides are TGTGCCACCAGTGACCAAGGACTGGGGGGACAGGGAATCAATTTATGGAATCAGCCCCAGCATTTT.

To note about this clone: The same CDR3 can be traced to other DNA sequences in this sample. The rearrangement joins TRBV5-1 to TRBJ1-5; D may be TRBD1 (6 bases). In germline, CDR1 is SGHRS, CDR2 YFSETQ. V lost 4 bases to trimming and J lost 0 bases, with 14 bases between them. The CDR3 length is 16 residues. The CDR3, as DNA: TGCGCCAGCAGCCCCGGGGACATTCTTAGCAATCAGCCCCAGCATTTT. This codes for CASSPGDILSNQPQHF.

The J gene is TRBJ1-5, the V gene TRBV5-6; D ambiguous. The V gene's germline CDR1 is SGHDT and CDR2 YYEEEE. There are 14 residues in the CDR3. Deletions cut 4 bases from V and 4 bases from J, with 12 bases between. DNA for the CDR3: TGTGCCAGCAGCAAGGATTCGGGGAATCAGCCCCAGCATTTT. This sequence encodes CASSKDSGNQPQHF.

The chain employs TRBV5-5 and TRBJ1-2; TRBD1 matches at 8 bases. Losses at the gene ends were 3 bases for V and 8 bases for J; bases not matched to a gene: 12. Germline CDR1 is SGHKS and CDR2 is YYEKEE (reference sequence). The CDR3 runs 15 residues. The CDR3 is CASSSPDRATWGYTF. Written as DNA, the CDR3 is TGTGCCAGCAGCTCGCCGGACAGGGCGACGTGGGGCTACACCTTC.

V usage is TRBV3-1 (or the pseudogene TRBV3-2) and J usage is TRBJ1-5; 10 bases are shared with TRBD1. This CDR3 has 16 amino acids. After removal of 3 bases from V and 3 bases from J, the junction contained 5 bases not matched to a gene. The V gene's germline CDR1 is LGHDT and CDR2 YNNKEL (reference sequence). CDR3 bases: TGTGCCAGCAGCCATTCCGGGACAGGGGTCAATCAGCCCCAGCATTTT. This gives the protein CASSHSGTGVNQPQHF.

The chain recombines TRBV29-1 with TRBJ2-5; possibly TRBD1 for D (6 bases). V dropped 6 bases and J dropped 3 bases, with 17 bases sitting between them. The germline CDR1 and CDR2 sequences are SQVTM and ANQGSEA. The CDR3 totals 14 residues. The CDR3 spells CSVRQDSAKETQYF. The CDR3 DNA reads as TGCAGCGTCAGACAGGACTCGGCGAAAGAGACCCAGTACTTC.

The chain has TRBV5-1 and TRBJ1-2, with D tentatively TRBD1 (6 bases). Trimming removed 6 bases at V and 2 bases at J, with 20 bases between. There are 16 residues in the CDR3. Per the germline V gene, CDR1 is SGHRS and CDR2 is YFSETQ. CDR3 region: CASTLVRGGLNYGYTF. DNA for the CDR3: TGCGCCAGCACCCTAGTGCGGGGGGGGCTAAACTATGGCTACACCTTC.